This passage covers 27 T cell receptor beta chains from one sample sequenced in a study of long-term antiretroviral therapy in people with HIV. Survey-level resolution applied to immunoSEQ assay v3.0. Repertoires were generated with immunoSEQ multiplex PCR, while TCRdb's copy carries only in-frame clones and drops some. This table holds tens of thousands of clones, approximately 86% found once. This specimen was unsorted PBMCs, taken 0.1 years before starting antiretroviral therapy. The receptors were sampled from a woman aged 45 to 65 with HIV.

V is TRBV19 and J is TRBJ2-7; 8 bases line up with TRBD1. Germline CDR1 is LNHDA and CDR2 is SQIVND (reference sequence). The CDR3 is made up of 13 amino acids. V lost 6 bases and J lost 6; bases outside the gene matches: 7. CDR3 sequence: CASSSGQGFEQYF. The CDR3 DNA sequence: TGTGCCAGTAGCTCCGGACAGGGTTTCGAGCAGTACTTC.

The chain has TRBV9 and TRBJ1-2, with TRBD1 matching 7 bases. This CDR3 comprises 15 residues. Looked up from germline, CDR1 is SGDLS and CDR2 is YYNGEE. The trim removed 3 bases at V and 2 bases at J, leaving 7 bases unmatched. The DNA of the CDR3 is TGTGCCAGCAGCGCAACGTTACAGGGGAACTATGGCTACACCTTC. Its protein is CASSATLQGNYGYTF.

The chain couples TRBV9 to TRBJ2-1, with a weak D call TRBD2 (5 bases). V gave up 6 bases and J gave up 4 bases, with 17 bases separating them. The germline V gene has CDR1 SGDLS and CDR2 YYNGEE. The CDR3 runs to 15 residues. The CDR3 DNA follows: TGTGCCAGCAAAGGACTTCCCGATGAATACAATGAGCAGTTCTTC. Its protein is CASKGLPDEYNEQFF.

This clone was observed a handful of times. The chain carries TRBV11-2 and TRBJ2-2, with TRBD2 as a possible D gene (5 bases). The CDR3 consists of 18 residues. Trimming took off 7 bases at V and 3 bases at J, with 24 bases between the two ends. Germline CDR1 reads SGHAT; CDR2 reads FQNNGV. This CDR3 reads CASNNPTGRKGDTGELFF. The CDR3, as DNA: TGTGCCAGCAACAACCCGACCGGTAGAAAGGGAGACACCGGGGAGCTGTTTTTT.

The rearrangement links TRBV2 to TRBJ2-6, with D perhaps matching TRBD1 (5 bases). CDR1 and CDR2 (germline): SNHLY, FYNNEI. The V end was cut by 6 bases, the J end by 0 bases, with 9 bases between. The CDR3 loop spans 15 amino acids. The CDR3 is CASSRAFSGANVLTF. DNA for the CDR3: TGTGCCAGCAGCAGGGCCTTCTCTGGGGCCAACGTCCTGACTTTC.

The J gene is TRBJ2-7, the V gene TRBV6-5; TRBD2 aligns across 11 bases. Germline V CDR1 and CDR2: MNHEY, SVGAGI. The V gene end was trimmed by 5 bases and the J gene end by 6 bases; junction bases not matched to a gene: 9. This CDR3 comprises 15 residues. The CDR3 reads CASSLFSGGGGEQYF. DNA of the CDR3: TGTGCCAGCAGTCTATTTAGCGGGGGGGGCGGCGAGCAGTACTTC.

The chain combines TRBV15 with TRBJ1-1; D is unresolved. CDR1 is LNHNV and CDR2 is YYDKDF in the germline V gene (reference sequence). V lost 0 bases, J lost 5 bases, and 13 bases lay in between. The CDR3 has 15 residues. The CDR3 DNA reads TGTGCCACCAGCAGAGATGGAATTGGGGTGACTGAAGCTTTCTTT. Amino acids: CATSRDGIGVTEAFF.

Only one count was recorded for this clone. In nucleotides, the CDR3 is TGTGCCAGCAGCTGGGGACCGCGCTCCTACAATGAGCAGTTCTTC. Protein: CASSWGPRSYNEQFF. The J gene is TRBJ2-1, the V gene TRBV5-6; possibly TRBD1 or TRBD2 for D (5 bases each). V dropped 3 bases and J dropped 0 bases, with 10 bases sitting between them. Per germline, CDR1 SGHDT and CDR2 YYEEEE. The CDR3 runs 15 residues.

The chain employs TRBV9 and TRBJ2-2, with no clear D. The CDR3 runs to 12 residues. Deletions cut 4 bases from V and 5 bases from J, with 6 bases between. CDR1 SGDLS and CDR2 YYNGEE come from the germline V gene. CDR3 region: CASSPATGELFF. The CDR3 DNA is TGTGCCAGCAGCCCTGCTACCGGGGAGCTGTTTTTT.

Only a few counts were recorded for this clone. The rearrangement uses TRBV6-1 and TRBJ1-2; a weak D match, TRBD1 (5 bases). CDR1 MNHNS and CDR2 SASEGT come from the germline V gene. The ends were cut back, 2 bases at V and 4 bases at J, with 14 bases in the middle. The CDR3 consists of 15 residues. In nucleotides, the CDR3 is TGTGCCAGCAGTGAACGGAGGGGATCGTCCTATGGCTACACCTTC. It specifies CASSERRGSSYGYTF.

The chain employs TRBV2 and TRBJ1-3; the D is unclear. V was cut by 2 bases and J by 4 bases, with 3 bases left in between. The CDR3 is 12 amino acids. Germline-derived CDR1 and CDR2 are SNHLY and FYNNEI. The CDR3 spells CASSESGNTIYF. DNA for the CDR3: TGTGCCAGCAGTGAATCGGGAAACACCATATATTTT.

V is TRBV6-4 and J is TRBJ2-3; 10 nucleotides line up with TRBD2. Per germline, CDR1 MRHNA and CDR2 SNTAGT. The V gene end was trimmed by 4 bases and the J gene end by 2 bases; junction bases not matched to a gene: 3. There are 15 residues in the CDR3. The CDR3 bases are TGTGCCAGCAGTGCCACTAGCGGGGACACAGATACGCAGTATTTT. It translates to CASSATSGDTDTQYF.

This rearrangement joins TRBV6-4 to TRBJ2-1; D gene unclear. This CDR3 region has 13 residues. V lost 6 bases and J 4 bases, leaving 10 bases between the germline ends. CDR1 and CDR2 from the germline V gene are MRHNA and SNTAGT. CDR3 protein: CASSEPPYNEQFF. CDR3 sequence (DNA): TGTGCCAGCAGCGAGCCCCCTTACAATGAGCAGTTCTTC.

This clone occurred once. This sequence joins TRBV2 and TRBJ1-5; D is uncertain. Looked up from germline, CDR1 is SNHLY and CDR2 is FYNNEI. V shed 8 bases and J shed 0 bases, with 5 bases lying between them. This CDR3 is built from 12 residues. DNA of the CDR3: TGTGCCAGCGCGGATAGCAATCAGCCCCAGCATTTT. Translation gives CASADSNQPQHF.

This clone was picked up one time. This chain uses TRBV7-3 with TRBJ2-7, with D possibly matching TRBD2 (5 bases). Between the trimmed V and J ends, which lost 7 bases and 2 bases, there was a span of 15 bases. Germline values: CDR1 SGHTA, CDR2 FQGTGA. The CDR3 loop spans 14 amino acids. DNA of the CDR3: TGTGCCAGCAAACCGCGGGCGTCTGCCTACGAGCAGTACTTC. Translating gives CASKPRASAYEQYF.

This clone has just one count. The gene calls are TRBV7-3 and TRBJ2-1; TRBD1 matches at 10 bases. V was clipped by 4 bases and J by 6 bases; unmatched bases: 15. Germline values: CDR1 SGHTA, CDR2 FQGTGA. The CDR3 is made up of 18 amino acids. DNA of the CDR3: TGTGCCAGCAGCTCAAACCAACTGGGACAGGGGTTCGGCAATGAGCAGTTCTTC. This translates into CASSSNQLGQGFGNEQFF. Drawing the rest from reference TRBV7-3 and TRBJ2-1, the complete variable domain is GAGVSQTPSNKVTEKGKYVELRCDPISGHTALYWYRQSLGQGPEFLIYFQGTGAADDSGLPNDRFFAVRPEGSVSTLKIQRTERGDSAVYLCASSSNQLGQGFGNEQFFGPGTRLTVL.

This clone was observed a single time. The rearrangement links TRBV9 to TRBJ2-3, with D perhaps TRBD1 (6 bases). This CDR3 spans 14 amino acids. The germline V gene encodes CDR1 SGDLS and CDR2 YYNGEE. Trimming took off 8 bases at V and 4 bases at J, with 17 bases between the two ends. CDR3 DNA: TGTGCCAGTAGTAGTGGGGGCAGTGCAGATACGCAGTATTTT. This gives the protein CASSSGGSADTQYF.

The chain is built from TRBV5-4 and TRBJ1-1, with D maybe TRBD1 (6 bases). This CDR3 contains 15 residues. Germline-derived CDR1 and CDR2 are SGHNT and YYREEE (reference sequence). With 2 bases removed from V and 1 base from J, the gap between germline ends came to 12 bases. The CDR3 here is CASSFPGTRNTEAFF. CDR3 DNA: TGTGCCAGCAGCTTCCCCGGGACAAGGAACACTGAAGCTTTCTTT.

CDR3 coding DNA: TGTGCCAGCAGACCCGGGACGGTACGCAACTATGGCTACACCTTC. It codes for CASRPGTVRNYGYTF. This chain connects TRBV6-5 to TRBJ1-2; possibly TRBD1 for D (5 bases). V shed 6 bases and J shed 2 bases, with 16 bases lying between them. CDR3 length equals 15 residues. Germline lookup yields CDR1 MNHEY and CDR2 SVGAGI.

This clone was seen only once. This chain links TRBV11-2 with TRBJ2-5, with D maybe TRBD1 (5 bases). V lost 3 bases and J 3 bases, leaving 11 bases between the germline ends. In germline, CDR1 is SGHAT, CDR2 FQNNGV. CDR3 length: 14 residues. Here the CDR3 reads CASSLGQAEETQYF. In DNA form, the CDR3 reads TGTGCCAGCAGCTTGGGGCAGGCTGAAGAGACCCAGTACTTC. Full variable domain (missing parts from reference TRBV11-2 and TRBJ2-5): EAGVAQSPRYKIIEKRQSVAFWCNPISGHATLYWYQQILGQGPKLLIQFQNNGVVDDSQLPKDRFSAERLKGVDSTLKIQPAKLEDSAVYLCASSLGQAEETQYFGPGTRLLVL.

The sample holds one count of this clone. The J gene is TRBJ2-5, the V gene TRBV7-3; D uncertain. The CDR3 is made up of 14 amino acids. Deletions cut 5 bases from V and 1 base from J, with 11 bases between. The germline V gene encodes CDR1 SGHTA and CDR2 FQGTGA. The CDR3 spells CASSPTGSQETQYF. In DNA, the CDR3 is TGTGCCAGCAGCCCAACCGGCTCCCAAGAGACCCAGTACTTC. The complete variable domain, with remaining parts taken from reference TRBV7-3 and TRBJ2-5, reads GAGVSQTPSNKVTEKGKYVELRCDPISGHTALYWYRQSLGQGPEFLIYFQGTGAADDSGLPNDRFFAVRPEGSVSTLKIQRTERGDSAVYLCASSPTGSQETQYFGPGTRLLVL.

This clone has a handful of counts. This rearrangement joins TRBV2 to TRBJ1-4, with D perhaps matching TRBD1 (5 bases). Trimming stripped 6 bases from V and 7 bases from J, with 21 bases between. The CDR3 covers 16 residues. Per the germline V gene, CDR1 is SNHLY and CDR2 is FYNNEI. In DNA, the CDR3 is TGTGCCAGCAGGTCCGGGTTGGCAGGGCAAGCTGAAAAACTGTTTTTT. Encoded protein: CASRSGLAGQAEKLFF.

This clone was found once. This rearrangement joins TRBV5-6 to TRBJ1-3; D uncertain. CDR1 is SGHDT, CDR2 YYEEEE, per germline. The V end lost 1 base, the J end lost 2 bases, and 7 bases lay between the germline ends. CDR3 length: 14 residues. CDR3 region: CASSLQRTGNTIYF. In DNA, the CDR3 is TGTGCCAGCAGCTTGCAGAGAACTGGAAACACCATATATTTT.

This clone was recorded a few times. The rearrangement joins TRBV5-1 to TRBJ2-3; D gene ambiguous. Looked up from germline, CDR1 is SGHRS and CDR2 is YFSETQ. Trimming shortened V by 2 bases and J by 3 bases, and 7 bases separated the two germline ends. The CDR3 is 13 residues long. As DNA, the CDR3 is TGCGCCAGCAGCTTAATGGGGACAGATACGCAGTATTTT. It translates to CASSLMGTDTQYF.

The chain couples TRBV4-2 to TRBJ2-1, with 15 bases fitting TRBD2. Germline V gene data show CDR1 as LGHNA and CDR2 as YNFKEQ. The length of the CDR3 is 16 residues. V shed 0 bases and J 12 bases; nucleotides not matched to a gene: 6. CDR3 loop: CASSQDGLAGGRGQFF. As DNA, the CDR3 is TGTGCCAGCAGCCAAGATGGACTAGCGGGGGGGAGGGGGCAGTTCTTC.

The chain is built from TRBV10-3 and TRBJ1-2, with 7 nucleotides matching TRBD1. This CDR3 spans 14 amino acids. Trimming at V came to 7 bases and at J to 8 bases, leaving 13 bases not matched to a gene. The V gene's germline CDR1 is ENHRY and CDR2 SYGVKD. The CDR3 region has the DNA TGTGCCATCACCGCTGACAGGGAGGTGGGAGGCTACACCTTC. Protein product: CAITADREVGGYTF.

The chain is built from TRBV18 and TRBJ2-2; 9 bases map to TRBD1. Looked up from germline, CDR1 is KGHSH and CDR2 is LQKENI. V shed 2 bases, J shed 5 bases, and the junction held 3 bases outside the gene matches. This CDR3 has 15 amino acids. The CDR3 is CASSPWTGDTGELFF. CDR3 coding DNA: TGTGCCAGCTCACCATGGACAGGGGATACCGGGGAGCTGTTTTTT.